What follows is one TCR beta chain and its context. Its target is not known. Here immunoSEQ multiplex PCR was the method, and the copy in TCRdb shows in-frame clones only, minus some. The sample lists about 2 million clones; over 85% were seen once. This entry comes from a study of shared clonotypes between healthy human individuals. General study points: Across a handful of donors, naive CD4 shared around 5.1%, naive CD8 3.5% to 4%, memory CD4 about 2.5%, memory CD8 about 0.38%.

Trimming removed 0 bases from V and 0 bases from J, with 11 bases in between. Germline V gene data show CDR1 as MRHNA and CDR2 as SNTAGT. CDR3 length equals 16 residues. The rearrangement links TRBV6-4 to TRBJ1-1; a possible D gene is TRBD1 (6 bases). The TCR comes from a young man in good health. The sample comprised naive CD4+ T cells sorted from blood. As to subset: CD45RA+ positively selected. CDR3 protein: CASSDSPTGMNTEAFF. CDR3 DNA sequence: TGTGCCAGCAGTGACTCCCCGACAGGAATGAACACTGAAGCTTTCTTT.